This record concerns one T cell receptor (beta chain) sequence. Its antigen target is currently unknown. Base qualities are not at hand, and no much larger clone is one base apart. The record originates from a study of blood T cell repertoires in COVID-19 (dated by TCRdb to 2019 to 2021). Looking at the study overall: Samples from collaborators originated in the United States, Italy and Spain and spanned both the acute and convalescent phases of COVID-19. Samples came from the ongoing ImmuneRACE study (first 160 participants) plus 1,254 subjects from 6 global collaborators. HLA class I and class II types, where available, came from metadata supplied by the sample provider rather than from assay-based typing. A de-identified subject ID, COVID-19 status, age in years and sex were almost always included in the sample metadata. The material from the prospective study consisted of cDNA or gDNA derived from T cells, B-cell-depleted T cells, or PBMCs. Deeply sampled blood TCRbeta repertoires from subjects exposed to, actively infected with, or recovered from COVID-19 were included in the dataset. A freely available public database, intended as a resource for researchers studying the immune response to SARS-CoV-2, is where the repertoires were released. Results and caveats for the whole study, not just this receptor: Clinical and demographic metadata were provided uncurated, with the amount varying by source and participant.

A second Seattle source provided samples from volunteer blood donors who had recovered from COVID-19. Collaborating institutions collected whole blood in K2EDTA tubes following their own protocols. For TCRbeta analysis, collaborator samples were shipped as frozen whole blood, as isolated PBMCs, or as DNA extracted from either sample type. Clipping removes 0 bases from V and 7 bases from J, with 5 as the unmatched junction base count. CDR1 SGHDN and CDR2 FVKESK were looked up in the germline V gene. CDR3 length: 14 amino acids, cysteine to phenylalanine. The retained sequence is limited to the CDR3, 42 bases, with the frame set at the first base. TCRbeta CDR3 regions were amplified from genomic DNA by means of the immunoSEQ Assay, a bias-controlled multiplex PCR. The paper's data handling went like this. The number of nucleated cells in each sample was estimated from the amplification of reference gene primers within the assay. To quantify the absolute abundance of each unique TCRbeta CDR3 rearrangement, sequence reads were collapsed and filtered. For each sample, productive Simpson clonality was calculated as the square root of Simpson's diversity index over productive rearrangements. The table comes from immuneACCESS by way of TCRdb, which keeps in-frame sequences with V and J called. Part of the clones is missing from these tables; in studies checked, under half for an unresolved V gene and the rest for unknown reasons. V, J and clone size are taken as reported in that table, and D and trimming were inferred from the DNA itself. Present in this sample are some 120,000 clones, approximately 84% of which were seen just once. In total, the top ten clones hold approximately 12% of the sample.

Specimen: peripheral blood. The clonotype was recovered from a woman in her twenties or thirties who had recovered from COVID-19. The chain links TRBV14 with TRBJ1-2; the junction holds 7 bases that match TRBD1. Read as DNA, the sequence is TGTGCCAGCAGCCAAGACAGGGGGTTTTTTGGCTACACCTTC. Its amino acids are CASSQDRGFFGYTF.